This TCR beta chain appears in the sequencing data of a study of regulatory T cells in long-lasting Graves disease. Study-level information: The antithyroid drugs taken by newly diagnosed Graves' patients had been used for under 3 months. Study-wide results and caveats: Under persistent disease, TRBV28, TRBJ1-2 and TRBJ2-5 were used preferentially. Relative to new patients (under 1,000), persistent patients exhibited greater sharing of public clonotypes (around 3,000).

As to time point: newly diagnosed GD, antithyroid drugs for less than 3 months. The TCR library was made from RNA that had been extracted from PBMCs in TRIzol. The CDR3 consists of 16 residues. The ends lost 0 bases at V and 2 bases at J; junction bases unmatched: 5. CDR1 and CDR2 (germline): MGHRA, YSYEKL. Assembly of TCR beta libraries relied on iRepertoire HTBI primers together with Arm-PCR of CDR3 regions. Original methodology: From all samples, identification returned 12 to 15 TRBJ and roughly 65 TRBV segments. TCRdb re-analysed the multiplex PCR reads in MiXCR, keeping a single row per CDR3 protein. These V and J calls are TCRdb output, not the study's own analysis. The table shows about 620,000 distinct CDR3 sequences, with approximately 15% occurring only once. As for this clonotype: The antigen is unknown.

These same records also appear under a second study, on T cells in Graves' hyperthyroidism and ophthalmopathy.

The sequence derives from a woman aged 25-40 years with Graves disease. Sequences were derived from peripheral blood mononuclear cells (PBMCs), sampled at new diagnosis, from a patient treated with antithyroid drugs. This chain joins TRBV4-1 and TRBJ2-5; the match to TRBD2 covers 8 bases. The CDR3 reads CASSQDTPSGQETQYF. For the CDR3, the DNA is TGCGCCAGCAGCCAAGATACGCCTAGCGGGCAAGAGACCCAGTACTTC.